Listed below are T cell receptor beta chains from one sample, sequenced in a study of human T cells and chemical hapten exposure. TCRdb reanalysed the RACE reads using MiXCR and keeps one entry per CDR3 protein. There are 370,000 or so distinct CDR3 sequences in the sample; roughly 4.8% occur only once, and 2% to 2.5% lies in the top ten. Sample: whole blood, taken in connection with sensitization to the hapten diphenylcyclopropenone (DPC). The source is a woman aged 45 to 65 with alopecia areata. Some clones in this sample may be carry-over from other donors' samples. Both conserved end residues are part of each CDR3. Fields, in order: D gene, V gene, clone size, J gene, CDR3 DNA, CDR3 protein. D genes are given only for firm matches. Clone size is given for some rows only: seen once, a few or many times, or a class if the clone is expanded.

.,TRBV5-1,many,TRBJ2-1,TGCGCCAGCAGCTTGGGCAGCCATGAGCAGTTCTTC,CASSLGSHEQFF
.,TRBV6-5,few,TRBJ2-7,TGTGCCAGCAGGTCGGGATTCTACGAGCAGTACTTC,CASRSGFYEQYF
TRBD2,TRBV29-1,.,TRBJ2-5,TGCAGCGTTGGACTAGCGGGGGCCATGGAGACCCAGTACTTC,CSVGLAGAMETQYF
.,TRBV20-1,many,TRBJ2-1,TGCAGTGCTAGAGTACCTGGCACAGGTGCCTACAATGAGCAGTTCTTC,CSARVPGTGAYNEQFF
.,TRBV18,.,TRBJ1-2,TGTGCCAGCTCCGCCCGGGGGAACTATGGCTACACCTTC,CASSARGNYGYTF
TRBD1,TRBV12-3/TRBV12-4,many,TRBJ1-6,TGTGCCAGCACCCAGGGACAGGGGCGTTCACCCCTCCACTTT,CASTQGQGRSPLHF
TRBD2,TRBV9,few,TRBJ2-3,TGTGCCAGCAGCGTAGAACCTAGCGGAGCAGATACGCAGTATTTT,CASSVEPSGADTQYF
TRBD2,TRBV27,many,TRBJ2-1,TGTGCCAGCAGTTACAGCGGGGGAAATAGAAATGAGCAGTTCTTC,CASSYSGGNRNEQFF
.,TRBV27,few,TRBJ1-5,TGTGCCAGCAGGCAGGGGACGGGCAATCAGCCCCAGCATTTT,CASRQGTGNQPQHF
TRBD1,TRBV9,.,TRBJ1-2,TGTGCCAGCAGCTCTACCCTCCTACAGGGGTTGAGTGGCTACACCTTC,CASSSTLLQGLSGYTF
TRBD1,TRBV5-1,.,TRBJ1-1,TGCGCCAGCAGCTTGACCCGAATGGGACAGGGGGCTGGGGGAGCTTTCTTT,CASSLTRMGQGAGGAFF
.,TRBV9,many,TRBJ2-6,TGTGCCAGCACTAGCCCAGGGTCTGGGGCCAACGTCCTGACTTTC,CASTSPGSGANVLTF
.,TRBV9,few,TRBJ2-5,TGTGCCAGCAGCTCTGGAGGAGCCCGGGAGACCCAGTACTTC,CASSSGGARETQYF
.,TRBV7-8,.,TRBJ1-4,TGTGCCAGCAGCGCCACACCACCCGGGGGCAGGACTAATGAAAAACTGTTTTTT,CASSATPPGGRTNEKLFF
TRBD1,TRBV29-1,few,TRBJ2-3,TGCAGCGGACAGGGGGAGGGCACAGATACGCAGTATTTT,CSGQGEGTDTQYF
.,TRBV7-2,many,TRBJ2-1,TGTGCCAGCAGGAGTAGCGGTGAGCAGTTCTTC,CASRSSGEQFF
.,TRBV5-6,many,TRBJ1-5,TGTGCCAGCAGCTTCGGCCCGGCGGGACAGCCCCAGCATTTT,CASSFGPAGQPQHF
.,TRBV7-2,few,TRBJ2-1,TGTGCCAGCAGCGCCTCTAGGATGGAGCAGTTCTTC,CASSASRMEQFF
TRBD2,TRBV6-5,many,TRBJ2-7,TGTGCCAGCAGTTCTCAACCTGGCGGGAGTCTCAACGAGCAGTACTTC,CASSSQPGGSLNEQYF
.,TRBV11-3,few,TRBJ1-2,TGTGCCAGCAAAAAGGCGGGGGGCTACACCTTC,CASKKAGGYTF
.,TRBV5-1,many,TRBJ2-5,TGCGCCAGCAGCTTGGACGGTTCCCCCCAAGAGACCCAGTACTTC,CASSLDGSPQETQYF
TRBD2,TRBV19,few,TRBJ2-1,TGTGCCAGTAGCCCCGTCGGCGGGAGGGCCTCCCCCTACAATGAGCAGTTCTTC,CASSPVGGRASPYNEQFF
TRBD2,TRBV11-2,few,TRBJ2-1,TGTGCCAGCAGCTTAGGTCCTAGCGGGGTGTACAATGAGCAGTTCTTC,CASSLGPSGVYNEQFF
.,TRBV12-3/TRBV12-4,many,TRBJ2-6,TGTGCCAGCAGTCGCACTAATTGGGACAACTCTGGGGCCAACGTCCTGACTTTC,CASSRTNWDNSGANVLTF
TRBD2,TRBV30,many,TRBJ2-1,TGTGCCTGGAGTGAGGGACTAGCGGGAGTGATGCAGTTCTTC,CAWSEGLAGVMQFF
.,TRBV9,many,TRBJ2-7,TGTGCCAGCAGCGTCGGGGGAGTAAGCTACGAGCAGTACTTC,CASSVGGVSYEQYF
TRBD1,TRBV24-1,few,TRBJ1-5,TGTGCCACGGGACAGGGGTTCAATCAGCCCCAGCATTTT,CATGQGFNQPQHF
.,TRBV7-9,few,TRBJ2-3,TGTGCCAGCAGCTTGACTATAACGCAGTATTTT,CASSLTITQYF
.,TRBV6-7,many,TRBJ2-3,TGTGCCAGCAGTTACAGTGGCGCGGGGACGGGCACAGATACGCAGTATTTT,CASSYSGAGTGTDTQYF
TRBD2,TRBV27,.,TRBJ2-3,TGTGCCAGCAGTCCGGGACTAGCGGGAGTCTTGGGGGATACGCAGTATTTT,CASSPGLAGVLGDTQYF
TRBD1,TRBV4-2,few,TRBJ1-4,TGTGCCAGCAGCACACAGGGGGTTTCAACTAATGAAAAACTGTTTTTT,CASSTQGVSTNEKLFF
TRBD1,TRBV20-1,many,TRBJ1-1,TGCAGTGCTGGGACAGGGGGAAGGACTGAAGCTTTCTTT,CSAGTGGRTEAFF